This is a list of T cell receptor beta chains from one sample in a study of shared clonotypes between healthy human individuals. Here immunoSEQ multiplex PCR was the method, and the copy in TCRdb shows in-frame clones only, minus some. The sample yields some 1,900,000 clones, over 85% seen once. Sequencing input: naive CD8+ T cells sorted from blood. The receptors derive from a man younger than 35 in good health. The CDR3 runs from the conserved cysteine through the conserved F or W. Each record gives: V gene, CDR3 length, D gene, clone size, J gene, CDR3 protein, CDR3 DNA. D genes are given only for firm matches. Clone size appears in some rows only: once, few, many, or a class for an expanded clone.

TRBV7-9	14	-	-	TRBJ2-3	CASPGAGDTDTQYF	TGTGCCAGCCCGGGGGCGGGAGACACAGATACGCAGTATTTT
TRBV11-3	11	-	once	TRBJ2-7	CASSSDSEQYF	TGTGCCAGCAGCTCAGACAGCGAGCAGTACTTC
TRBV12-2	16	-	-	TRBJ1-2	CASRFPVAGDSYGYTF	TGTGCAAGTCGCTTTCCAGTGGCAGGGGATTCCTATGGCTACACCTTC
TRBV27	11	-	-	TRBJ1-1	CASSSWTEAFF	TGTGCCAGCAGTTCTTGGACTGAAGCTTTCTTT
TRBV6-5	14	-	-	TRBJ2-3	CASSYTGEADTQYF	TGTGCCAGCAGTTACACGGGAGAAGCAGATACGCAGTATTTT
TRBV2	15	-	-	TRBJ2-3	CASSAQSESTDTQYF	TGTGCCAGCAGTGCCCAGTCAGAAAGCACAGATACGCAGTATTTT
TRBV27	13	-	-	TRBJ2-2	CASSLSHTGELFF	TGTGCCAGCAGTTTATCGCATACCGGGGAGCTGTTTTTT
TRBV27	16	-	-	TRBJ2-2	CASSPLGGPNTGELFF	TGTGCCAGCAGTCCCCTCGGAGGGCCGAACACCGGGGAGCTGTTTTTT
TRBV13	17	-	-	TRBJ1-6	CASSLGLPSSYNSPLHF	TGTGCCAGCAGCTTAGGACTCCCGAGCTCCTATAATTCACCCCTCCACTTT
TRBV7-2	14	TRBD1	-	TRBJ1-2	CASSPDREYYGYTF	TGTGCCAGCAGCCCCGACAGGGAATACTATGGCTACACCTTC
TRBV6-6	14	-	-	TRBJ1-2	CASSYEGANYGYTF	TGTGCCAGCAGTTACGAGGGAGCTAACTATGGCTACACCTTC
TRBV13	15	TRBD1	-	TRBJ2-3	CASSSTGVSTDTQYF	TGTGCCAGCAGCTCGACAGGGGTCAGCACAGATACGCAGTATTTT
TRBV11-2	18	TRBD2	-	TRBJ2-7	CASSLDGGSGSKFGEQYF	TGTGCCAGCAGCTTAGATGGAGGTAGCGGGAGTAAATTCGGCGAGCAGTACTTC
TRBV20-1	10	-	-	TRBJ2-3	CSALLGAQYF	TGCAGTGCCTTACTGGGGGCGCAGTATTTT
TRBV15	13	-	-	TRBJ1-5	CATSRDHSQPQHF	TGTGCCACCAGCAGAGATCACAGTCAGCCCCAGCATTTT
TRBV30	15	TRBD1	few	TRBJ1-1	CAWSAGQDMNTEAFF	TGTGCCTGGAGTGCAGGACAGGACATGAACACTGAAGCTTTCTTT
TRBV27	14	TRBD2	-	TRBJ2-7	CASSLGAGGYEQYF	TGTGCCAGCAGTTTAGGGGCGGGGGGTTACGAGCAGTACTTC
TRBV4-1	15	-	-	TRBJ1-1	CASSQGSQGLPEAFF	TGCGCCAGCAGCCAAGGTTCCCAGGGTTTGCCTGAAGCTTTCTTT
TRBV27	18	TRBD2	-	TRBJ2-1	CASSPVTPAGVSYNEQFF	TGTGCCAGCAGTCCAGTGACTCCAGCGGGGGTATCCTACAATGAGCAGTTCTTC
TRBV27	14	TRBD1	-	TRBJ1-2	CASSSTGTGNGYTF	TGTGCCAGCAGCAGTACCGGGACAGGGAATGGCTACACCTTC
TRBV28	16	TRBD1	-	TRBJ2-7	CASSFGQAGGPYEQYF	TGTGCCAGCAGTTTCGGCCAGGCAGGGGGTCCCTACGAGCAGTACTTC
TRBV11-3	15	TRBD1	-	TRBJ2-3	CASSPGTESTDTQYF	TGTGCCAGCAGCCCCGGGACAGAAAGCACAGATACGCAGTATTTT
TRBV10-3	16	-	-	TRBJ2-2	CAISESGAGNTGELFF	TGTGCCATCAGTGAGTCAGGGGCGGGGAATACCGGGGAGCTGTTTTTT
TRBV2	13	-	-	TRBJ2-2	CASTAPGTGELFF	TGTGCCAGCACGGCACCTGGGACCGGGGAGCTGTTTTTT
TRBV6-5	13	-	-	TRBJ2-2	CASSYSNTGELFF	TGTGCCAGCAGTTACTCTAACACCGGGGAGCTGTTTTTT
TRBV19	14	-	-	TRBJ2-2	CASSILENTGELFF	TGTGCCAGTAGTATTTTGGAGAACACCGGGGAGCTGTTTTTT
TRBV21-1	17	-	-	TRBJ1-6	CASSSPVLFEANSPLHF	TGTGCCAGCAGCTCCCCGGTCCTTTTTGAGGCTAATTCACCCCTCCACTTT
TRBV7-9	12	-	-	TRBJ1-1	CASSALDTEAFF	TGTGCCAGCAGCGCTCTGGACACTGAAGCTTTCTTT
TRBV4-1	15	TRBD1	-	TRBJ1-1	CASSQLGQGYTEAFF	TGCGCCAGCAGCCAACTTGGACAGGGCTACACTGAAGCTTTCTTT
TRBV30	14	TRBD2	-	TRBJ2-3	CAWRLAGDTDTQYF	TGTGCCTGGAGGCTAGCGGGGGACACAGATACGCAGTATTTT
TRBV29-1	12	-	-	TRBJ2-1	CSVPGGYNEQFF	TGCAGCGTTCCCGGGGGTTACAATGAGCAGTTCTTC
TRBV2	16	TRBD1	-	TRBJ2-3	CASSSQGAPSTDTQYF	TGTGCCAGCAGTTCCCAGGGGGCCCCTAGCACAGATACGCAGTATTTT
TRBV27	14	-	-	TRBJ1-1	CASSLGRGSTEAFF	TGTGCCAGCAGTTTGGGGAGGGGGAGCACTGAAGCTTTCTTT
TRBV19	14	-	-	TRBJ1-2	CASSNALEGYGYTF	TGTGCCAGTAGTAATGCTCTGGAGGGCTATGGCTACACCTTC
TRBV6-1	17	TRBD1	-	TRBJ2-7	CASSVETGSEETYEQYF	TGTGCCAGCAGTGTCGAGACAGGGAGTGAGGAAACGTACGAGCAGTACTTC
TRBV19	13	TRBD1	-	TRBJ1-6	CASTAGGNSPLHF	TGTGCCAGTACGGCAGGGGGCAATTCACCCCTCCACTTT
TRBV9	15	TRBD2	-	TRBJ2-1	CASSDLTSGSNEQFF	TGTGCCAGCAGCGATTTGACTAGCGGGAGTAATGAGCAGTTCTTC
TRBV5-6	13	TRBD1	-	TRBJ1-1	CASSLQGGTEAFF	TGTGCCAGCAGCTTACAGGGGGGCACTGAAGCTTTCTTT
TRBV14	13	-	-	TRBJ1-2	CAAVGSGSDGYTF	TGTGCCGCCGTGGGGTCGGGGTCCGACGGCTACACCTTC
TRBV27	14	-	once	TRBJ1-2	CASSLVGDNYGYTF	TGTGCCAGCAGTTTAGTCGGGGATAACTATGGCTACACCTTC
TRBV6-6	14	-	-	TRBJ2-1	CASSYSTQGNEQFF	TGTGCCAGCAGTTACTCGACCCAGGGCAATGAGCAGTTCTTC
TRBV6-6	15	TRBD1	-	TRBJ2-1	CASSSLGQDYNEQFF	TGTGCCAGCAGTTCCCTCGGACAGGACTACAATGAGCAGTTCTTC
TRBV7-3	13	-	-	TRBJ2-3	CASGTHGTDTQYF	TGTGCCAGCGGGACTCACGGCACAGATACGCAGTATTTT
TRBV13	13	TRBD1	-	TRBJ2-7	CASSPQGAYEQYF	TGTGCCAGCAGCCCTCAGGGGGCGTACGAGCAGTACTTC
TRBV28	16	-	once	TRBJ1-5	CASSFQSENSNQPQHF	TGTGCCAGCAGTTTCCAGTCTGAGAATAGCAATCAGCCCCAGCATTTT
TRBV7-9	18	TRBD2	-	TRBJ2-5	CASSPRAGTSGVQETQYF	TGTGCCAGCAGCCCCCGGGCCGGGACTAGCGGGGTCCAAGAGACCCAGTACTTC